The next 20 T cell receptor beta chains were all read from a single sample in a study of CD8+ T cells in alopecia areata. Documented treatment: oral pan-JAK inhibitor, 5-10 mg twice daily. Following RNA extraction, reverse transcription yielded cDNA that acted as the sequencing template. Assay: immunoSEQ multiplex PCR; the TCRdb copy retains only in-frame clones and omits some. This sample has over 85,000 clones, with about 70% found just once. The sequencing here drew on CD8+ T cells sorted from blood, taken at week 44, from a patient treated with tofacitinib. These receptors all come from a human donor with alopecia areata.

Remarks on this clone: Other DNA sequences in this specimen translate into the identical CDR3. This chain joins TRBV29-1 and TRBJ2-5; D is perhaps TRBD1 (6 bases). This CDR3 has 12 amino acids. The ends were cut back, 6 bases at V and 2 bases at J, with 10 bases in the middle. Germline V gives CDR1 SQVTM, CDR2 ANQGSEA. This chain's CDR3 is CSVGRGQETQYF. The CDR3 region has the DNA TGCAGCGTGGGCAGGGGTCAAGAGACCCAGTACTTC.

The V gene is TRBV6-5, the J gene TRBJ2-6; D not certain. V was trimmed by 5 bases and J by 0 bases, leaving 8 bases between them. In germline, CDR1 is MNHEY, CDR2 SVGAGI. The CDR3 spans 15 residues. The CDR3 DNA reads as TGTGCCAGCAGTATAACCTCCTCTGGGGCCAACGTCCTGACTTTC. It specifies CASSITSSGANVLTF.

The V gene is TRBV7-3, the J gene TRBJ2-2; perhaps TRBD2 as D (6 bases). CDR3 length: 14 amino acids. V lost 5 bases, J lost 6 bases, and 13 bases lay in between. In germline, CDR1 is SGHTA, CDR2 FQGTGA. CDR3 coding DNA: TGTGCCAGCAGCCCAATTGGAGGGGCCGGGGAGCTGTTTTTT. The encoded protein is CASSPIGGAGELFF.

V is TRBV2 and J is TRBJ2-1, with 9 bases fitting TRBD2. The J segment lost 8 bases and the V segment lost 10 bases, leaving 6 bases of the junction unmatched. The CDR3 totals 12 residues. Per the germline V gene, CDR1 is SNHLY and CDR2 is FYNNEI. For the CDR3, the DNA is TGTGCCACCCCCTCTAGCGGGGATGAGCAGTTCTTC. As protein: CATPSSGDEQFF.

A single count supports this clone. V and J are TRBV7-6 and TRBJ2-1, with TRBD2 identical over 11 bases. Trimming took 2 bases from V and 5 from J; bases not matched to a gene: 11. The germline V gene encodes CDR1 SGHVS and CDR2 FNYEAQ. There are 18 residues in the CDR3. DNA for the CDR3: TGTGCCAGCAGCTTATCTCTAGCGGGGGGCCAGCTTGACAATGAGCAGTTCTTC. It codes for CASSLSLAGGQLDNEQFF.

This clone has a single count. This rearrangement joins TRBV7-8 to TRBJ2-3, with a possible D match to TRBD1 (5 bases). CDR1 and CDR2 from the germline V gene are SGHVS and FQNEAQ. The CDR3 extends over 17 amino acids. The V end was cut by 2 bases, the J end by 2 bases, with 17 bases between. DNA of the CDR3: TGTGCCAGCAGCTTAATTGGTCTGGGGCTCCTCACAGATACGCAGTATTTT. Translation gives CASSLIGLGLLTDTQYF.

The chain is built from TRBV9 and TRBJ2-7, with D possibly matching TRBD2 (5 bases). Germline V gives CDR1 SGDLS, CDR2 YYNGEE. The CDR3 is 15 amino acids. Trimming cost V 0 bases and J 2 bases, with 12 bases left between them. The CDR3 region has the DNA TGTGCCAGCAGCGTAGCTGCTAGCTTAGCCTACGAGCAGTACTTC. Amino acid sequence: CASSVAASLAYEQYF.

The J gene is TRBJ2-5, the V gene TRBV19, with D possibly TRBD2 on 6 matching bases. This CDR3 region has 13 residues. Germline-derived CDR1 and CDR2 are LNHDA and SQIVND (reference sequence). V lost 3 bases to trimming and J lost 3 bases, with 8 bases between them. CDR3 bases: TGTGCCAGTAGTATGCGGGGAGAAGAGACCCAGTACTTC. Its translation: CASSMRGEETQYF.

This chain joins TRBV25-1 and TRBJ2-5; 7 bases map to TRBD1. J was trimmed by 3 bases and V by 3 bases; bases with no gene match: 7. CDR1 MGHDK and CDR2 SYGVNS come from the germline V gene. The CDR3 runs 15 residues. This CDR3 reads CASSDQQGKEETQYF. In nucleotides, the CDR3 is TGTGCCAGCAGTGATCAACAGGGGAAGGAAGAGACCCAGTACTTC.

V is TRBV7-2 and J is TRBJ1-1, with D unresolved. The CDR3 totals 16 residues. Germline loops: CDR1 SGHTA, CDR2 FQGNSA. V was cut by 5 bases and J by 0 bases, with 16 bases left in between. CDR3: CASSPGGRHLNTEAFF. In nucleotides, the CDR3 is TGTGCCAGCAGCCCCGGAGGGCGACACCTGAACACTGAAGCTTTCTTT.

The chain recombines TRBV30 with TRBJ1-1; D ambiguous. This CDR3 contains 14 residues. Trimming shortened V by 1 base and J by 3 bases, and 12 bases separated the two germline ends. Germline V CDR1 and CDR2: GTSNPN, SVGIG (reference sequence). The CDR3 DNA reads TGTGCCTGGAGTGGGAACAGTGAGGACACTGAAGCTTTCTTT. Translating gives CAWSGNSEDTEAFF.

This clone appeared a few times. The gene calls are TRBV5-1 and TRBJ2-7; 9 bases agree with TRBD2. Looked up from germline, CDR1 is SGHRS and CDR2 is YFSETQ. The CDR3 contains 15 residues. The V gene end was trimmed by 0 bases and the J gene end by 4 bases; junction bases not matched to a gene: 5. The CDR3 loop is CASSLVASGAYEQYF. The CDR3 coding sequence is TGCGCCAGCAGCTTGGTTGCTAGCGGGGCGTACGAGCAGTACTTC. The full variable domain, its missing parts supplied by reference TRBV5-1 and TRBJ2-7, is KAGVTQTPRYLIKTRGQQVTLSCSPISGHRSVSWYQQTPGQGLQFLFEYFSETQRNKGNFPGRFSGRQFSNSRSEMNVSTLELGDSALYLCASSLVASGAYEQYFGPGTRLTVT.

The chain couples TRBV2 to TRBJ1-5; D unresolved. V was cut by 2 bases and J by 6 bases, with 14 bases left in between. CDR3 length: 15 residues. CDR1 SNHLY and CDR2 FYNNEI come from the germline V gene. The CDR3 sequence is CASSESGADGQPQHF. CDR3 bases: TGTGCCAGCAGTGAATCCGGAGCGGATGGTCAGCCCCAGCATTTT.

Only one count was recorded for this clone. The chain combines TRBV19 with TRBJ2-1; perhaps TRBD1 as D (6 bases). The CDR3 covers 15 residues. Trimming shortened V by 3 bases and J by 4 bases, and 13 bases separated the two germline ends. Germline CDR1 and CDR2: LNHDA and SQIVND (reference sequence). CDR3 nucleotide sequence: TGTGCCAGTAGTATCCGGCAGGGGATATACAATGAGCAGTTCTTC. This gives the protein CASSIRQGIYNEQFF.

This chain uses TRBV7-2 with TRBJ2-3; 14 nucleotides line up with TRBD2. This CDR3 has 16 residues. Germline V gene lookup returns CDR1 SGHTA and CDR2 FQGNSA. The V segment lost 5 bases and the J segment 2 bases; nucleotides outside the gene matches: 3. The CDR3 bases are TGTGCCAGCAGCCCGGGACTAGCGGGGGTCACAGATACGCAGTATTTT. This sequence encodes CASSPGLAGVTDTQYF. Looking up the rest from reference TRBV7-2 and TRBJ2-3 gives the full variable domain: GAGVSQSPSNKVTEKGKDVELRCDPISGHTALYWYRQSLGQGLEFLIYFQGNSAPDKSGLPSDRFSAERTGGSVSTLTIQRTQQEDSAVYLCASSPGLAGVTDTQYFGPGTRLTVL.

V usage is TRBV19 and J usage is TRBJ2-7; the match to TRBD2 covers 9 bases. Germline V gene lookup returns CDR1 LNHDA and CDR2 SQIVND (reference sequence). With V trimmed by 7 bases and J by 5 bases, 15 bases remained unmatched. The CDR3 has 16 residues. The DNA for the CDR3 is TGTGCCAGTAAAGAGCGGGGGGTAAGTGTTGGAGACGAGCAGTACTTC. This sequence encodes CASKERGVSVGDEQYF.

The genes are TRBV4-3 and TRBJ2-2, with D perhaps being TRBD1 or TRBD2 (5 bases each). Germline-derived CDR1 and CDR2 are LGHNA and YSLEER. Trimming pared 1 base from V and 4 bases from J, leaving 10 bases between. The CDR3 totals 15 residues. The DNA for the CDR3 is TGCGCCAGCAGCCAAGTGAGGGGTGGCACCGGGGAGCTGTTTTTT. Encoded protein: CASSQVRGGTGELFF.

The CDR3 here is CASSLGVTVGDTQYF. The CDR3 DNA reads TGTGCCAGCAGCTTAGGGGTGACAGTTGGGGATACGCAGTATTTT. J is TRBJ2-3 and V is TRBV7-2, with D possibly matching TRBD1 (5 bases). Trimming took 1 base from V and 6 from J, leaving 14 bases between them. Germline lookup yields CDR1 SGHTA and CDR2 FQGNSA. This CDR3 has 15 amino acids.

The chain links TRBV6-6 to TRBJ2-1; D is ambiguous. Trimming left V 2 bases short and J 2 bases short, with 1 base between. Germline V gene sequence: CDR1 MNHNY, CDR2 SVGAGI (reference sequence). The CDR3 is 12 residues long. The CDR3 DNA is TGTGCCAGCAGTTACCCCTACAATGAGCAGTTCTTC. Protein: CASSYPYNEQFF.

This clone was detected a few times. In DNA, the CDR3 is TGCAGCGTTGAAGACCGCCCTGACAGGCAGTTCCCCTTCTTC. This gives the protein CSVEDRPDRQFPFF. This chain joins TRBV29-1 and TRBJ2-1, with D tentatively TRBD1 (6 bases). The CDR3 runs 14 residues. Germline-derived CDR1 and CDR2 are SQVTM and ANQGSEA. Trimming took 0 bases from V and 16 from J, leaving 22 bases between them.